The rows below give T cell receptor beta chains drawn from one sample of a study of blood T cell repertoires in COVID-19. Profiling relied on immunoSEQ multiplex PCR, and the TCRdb table lists in-frame clones only, not all of them. In the table there are hundreds of thousands of clones, 86% of which are singletons. The sample taken for sequencing was peripheral blood. Every receptor here comes from a woman aged 45 to 65 with acute or convalescent COVID-19. The CDR3 runs from the conserved cysteine through the conserved F or W. D genes are given only for firm matches. A clone size is listed for some rows: how often the clone was seen (once, few, many), or a class if it is expanded.

v_gene	j_gene	abundance	d_gene	CDR3nt	CDR3aa
TRBV18	TRBJ1-5	-	TRBD1	TGTGCCAGCTCACCGGGGATGACAGGGGCAGCTCAGCCCCAGCATTTT	CASSPGMTGAAQPQHF
TRBV25-1	TRBJ2-3	-	-	TGTGCCAGCAGTGAATATCAGGGGACTATGGGTACGCAGTATTTT	CASSEYQGTMGTQYF
TRBV18	TRBJ1-1	-	-	TGTGCCAGCTCAAGCGGGAACACTGAAGCTTTCTTT	CASSSGNTEAFF
TRBV19	TRBJ1-2	-	TRBD1	TGTGCCAGTAGTTCCACAGGGGACTATGGCTACACCTTC	CASSSTGDYGYTF
TRBV5-4	TRBJ2-1	-	TRBD2	TGTGCCAGCAGCTTGGCCGGACTAGCGGACTACAATGAGCAGTTCTTC	CASSLAGLADYNEQFF
TRBV18	TRBJ1-4	-	-	TGTGCCAGCTCACCACGGACAGCTGAAAAACTGTTTTTT	CASSPRTAEKLFF
TRBV12-3/TRBV12-4	TRBJ1-4	-	-	TGTGCCAGCAGTTCCAGGGCTGAAAAACTGTTTTTT	CASSSRAEKLFF
TRBV24-1	TRBJ2-7	-	TRBD1	TGTGCCACCAGTGATGAGCATGGAAGGGGGCGCGGCGAGCAGTACTTC	CATSDEHGRGRGEQYF
TRBV6-6	TRBJ1-5	-	TRBD1	TGTGCCAGCAGCCGGGACAGGGTGAATCAGCCCCAGCATTTT	CASSRDRVNQPQHF
TRBV2	TRBJ1-6	-	TRBD1	TGTGCCAGCAGGGGGACAGGGAGGGCTTCACCCCTCCACTTT	CASRGTGRASPLHF
TRBV21-1	TRBJ2-1	-	-	TGTGCCAGCAGCAAAGGGCGGACTGATAATGAGCAGTTCTTC	CASSKGRTDNEQFF
TRBV7-9	TRBJ2-3	-	TRBD2	TGTGCCAGCAGCTGGGCGGGGGACCCAGATACGCAGTATTTT	CASSWAGDPDTQYF
TRBV7-2	TRBJ2-1	-	TRBD1	TGTGCCAGCAGCCCTGGACAGGGTTTCAACAATGAGCAGTTCTTC	CASSPGQGFNNEQFF
TRBV9	TRBJ1-4	-	-	TGTGCCAGCAGCGTAGGCCCACAGTATCATGAAAAACTGTTTTTT	CASSVGPQYHEKLFF
TRBV7-6	TRBJ2-2	-	-	TGTGCCAGCAGCTTAGCGGGCAGGGGGGCCGGGGAGCTGTTTTTT	CASSLAGRGAGELFF
TRBV6-5	TRBJ2-7	-	TRBD1	TGTGCCACCAGAGTCCCAGGGGGCGAGCAGTACTTC	CATRVPGGEQYF
TRBV12-3/TRBV12-4	TRBJ1-2	-	-	TGTGCCAGCAGTTTACAGGACCGAGGGGGCTACACCTTC	CASSLQDRGGYTF
TRBV5-7	TRBJ2-6	-	-	TGTGCCAGCAGCCCGCTGTGGCGGGTCGGGATGGCTGGGGCCAACGTCCTGACTTTC	CASSPLWRVGMAGANVLTF
TRBV30	TRBJ2-1	-	TRBD2	TGTGCCTGGGATCATGAAGCGGGAGCGCTGTCCAATGAGCAGTTCTTC	CAWDHEAGALSNEQFF
TRBV10-2	TRBJ2-7	-	TRBD1	TGCGCCAGCAGAGAGAGTTGGACAGGCTCCTACGAGCAGTACTTC	CASRESWTGSYEQYF
TRBV6-4	TRBJ1-1	-	TRBD1	TGTGCCAGCAGTCCCGAACAGGGGGCCGGGACTGAAGCTTTCTTT	CASSPEQGAGTEAFF
TRBV5-1	TRBJ2-5	-	TRBD1	TGCGCCAGCAGCCCCGACAGGGTTCAAGAGACCCAGTACTTC	CASSPDRVQETQYF
TRBV27	TRBJ1-1	-	-	TGTGCCAGCAGTTGGGGGGGCGAAGGCTGGGCTTTCTTT	CASSWGGEGWAFF
TRBV19	TRBJ1-2	-	TRBD1	TGTGCCAGTACTCCGGACAGGGTCTATGGCTACACCTTC	CASTPDRVYGYTF
TRBV6-1	TRBJ2-5	-	-	TGTGCCAGCAGTGAAGGGAGGGAAAGGAGCCGGGGGACCCAGTACTTC	CASSEGRERSRGTQYF
TRBV6-5	TRBJ2-7	-	TRBD1	TGTGCCAGCACCAGGACACAGGGGATCGGCTACGAGCAGTACTTC	CASTRTQGIGYEQYF
TRBV7-8	TRBJ2-7	-	-	TGTGCCAGCAGCTCGCCGCGGGGAGACTCCTACGAGCAGTACTTC	CASSSPRGDSYEQYF
TRBV6-6	TRBJ2-1	-	-	TGTGCCAGCAGTTACGTGAGGGGGTTCTCCTACAATGAGCAGTTCTTC	CASSYVRGFSYNEQFF
TRBV19	TRBJ2-1	-	TRBD2	TGTGCCAGTAGTATGGTAGCGGGGGGGCCGAATGAGCAGTTCTTC	CASSMVAGGPNEQFF
TRBV13	TRBJ2-1	-	-	TGTGCCAGCAGCTTATACAGGTACAATGAGCAGTTCTTC	CASSLYRYNEQFF
TRBV10-3	TRBJ2-7	once	-	TGTGCCATCAGTGAGTCGGAGGGGTACGAGCAGTACTTC	CAISESEGYEQYF
TRBV11-3	TRBJ2-1	-	TRBD1	TGTGCCAGCAGCCCCGGGACAGGGGATGAGCAGTTCTTC	CASSPGTGDEQFF
TRBV11-3	TRBJ2-1	-	TRBD2	TGTGCCAGCAGCCGAGAGGGACTAGCTACCGGTGAGCAGTTCTTC	CASSREGLATGEQFF
TRBV11-3	TRBJ2-7	-	-	TGTGCCAGCAGCTCGAGGGTAGTCCACCCCTCCTACGAGCAGTACTTC	CASSSRVVHPSYEQYF
TRBV6-1	TRBJ2-7	-	-	TGTGCCAGCAGTGAAAATTACGCAGGGGTCTCCTACGAGCAGTACTTC	CASSENYAGVSYEQYF
TRBV2	TRBJ2-2	-	-	TGTGCCAGCAGTGCCGAGGGGGGGTCAAACACCGGGGAGCTGTTTTTT	CASSAEGGSNTGELFF
TRBV18	TRBJ2-1	-	TRBD2	TGTGCCAGCTCACCTCTAGCGGGAGGGTCAGATGAGCAGTTCTTC	CASSPLAGGSDEQFF
TRBV25-1	TRBJ2-5	-	-	TGTGCCAGCAGTGGGACAGCACAAGAGACCCAGTACTTC	CASSGTAQETQYF
TRBV3-1/TRBV3-2	TRBJ2-3	-	-	TGTGCCAGCAGCCAAGATAACGGTTATACGCAGTATTTT	CASSQDNGYTQYF